This T cell receptor (beta chain) was retrieved from a study of a mutant IDH1 vaccine in newly diagnosed glioma. The wider study: Treated patients had a mean age of approximately 40 years and an approximately 62% male, around 40% female split. V12 occurred at week 35 and V13 at week 47.

As for time point: week 35, safety follow-up. What each vaccine dose contained was 300 ug of mutant IDH1 20-mer peptide, accompanied by topical imiquimod. Those who donated had recent WHO grade 3 or 4 IDH1-mutant, ATRX-lost astrocytomas. To note about this clone: Its antigen is not identified.

Produced via immunoSEQ multiplex PCR; TCRdb's table is partial and in-frame only. The table records approximately 62,000 clones, 80% to 90% of them present only once. Sequencing used PBMCs, obtained from a glioma patient whose treatment included an IDH1 peptide vaccine. The clonotype comes from a man aged 25 to 45 with glioma.

The DNA of the CDR3 is TGTGCCAGCAGCTTGGCAAGTTACAATGAGCAGTTCTTC. Translation gives CASSLASYNEQFF. The gene calls are TRBV5-5 and TRBJ2-1; the D is unclear. Germline V gene sequence: CDR1 SGHKS, CDR2 YYEKEE (reference sequence). V lost 0 bases to trimming and J lost 4 bases, with 5 bases between them. This CDR3 spans 13 amino acids. Full variable domain (outside the CDR3, taken from reference TRBV5-5 and TRBJ2-1): DAGVTQSPTHLIKTRGQQVTLRCSPISGHKSVSWYQQVLGQGPQFIFQYYEKEERGRGNFPDRFSARQFPNYSSELNVNALLLGDSALYLCASSLASYNEQFFGPGTRLTVL.